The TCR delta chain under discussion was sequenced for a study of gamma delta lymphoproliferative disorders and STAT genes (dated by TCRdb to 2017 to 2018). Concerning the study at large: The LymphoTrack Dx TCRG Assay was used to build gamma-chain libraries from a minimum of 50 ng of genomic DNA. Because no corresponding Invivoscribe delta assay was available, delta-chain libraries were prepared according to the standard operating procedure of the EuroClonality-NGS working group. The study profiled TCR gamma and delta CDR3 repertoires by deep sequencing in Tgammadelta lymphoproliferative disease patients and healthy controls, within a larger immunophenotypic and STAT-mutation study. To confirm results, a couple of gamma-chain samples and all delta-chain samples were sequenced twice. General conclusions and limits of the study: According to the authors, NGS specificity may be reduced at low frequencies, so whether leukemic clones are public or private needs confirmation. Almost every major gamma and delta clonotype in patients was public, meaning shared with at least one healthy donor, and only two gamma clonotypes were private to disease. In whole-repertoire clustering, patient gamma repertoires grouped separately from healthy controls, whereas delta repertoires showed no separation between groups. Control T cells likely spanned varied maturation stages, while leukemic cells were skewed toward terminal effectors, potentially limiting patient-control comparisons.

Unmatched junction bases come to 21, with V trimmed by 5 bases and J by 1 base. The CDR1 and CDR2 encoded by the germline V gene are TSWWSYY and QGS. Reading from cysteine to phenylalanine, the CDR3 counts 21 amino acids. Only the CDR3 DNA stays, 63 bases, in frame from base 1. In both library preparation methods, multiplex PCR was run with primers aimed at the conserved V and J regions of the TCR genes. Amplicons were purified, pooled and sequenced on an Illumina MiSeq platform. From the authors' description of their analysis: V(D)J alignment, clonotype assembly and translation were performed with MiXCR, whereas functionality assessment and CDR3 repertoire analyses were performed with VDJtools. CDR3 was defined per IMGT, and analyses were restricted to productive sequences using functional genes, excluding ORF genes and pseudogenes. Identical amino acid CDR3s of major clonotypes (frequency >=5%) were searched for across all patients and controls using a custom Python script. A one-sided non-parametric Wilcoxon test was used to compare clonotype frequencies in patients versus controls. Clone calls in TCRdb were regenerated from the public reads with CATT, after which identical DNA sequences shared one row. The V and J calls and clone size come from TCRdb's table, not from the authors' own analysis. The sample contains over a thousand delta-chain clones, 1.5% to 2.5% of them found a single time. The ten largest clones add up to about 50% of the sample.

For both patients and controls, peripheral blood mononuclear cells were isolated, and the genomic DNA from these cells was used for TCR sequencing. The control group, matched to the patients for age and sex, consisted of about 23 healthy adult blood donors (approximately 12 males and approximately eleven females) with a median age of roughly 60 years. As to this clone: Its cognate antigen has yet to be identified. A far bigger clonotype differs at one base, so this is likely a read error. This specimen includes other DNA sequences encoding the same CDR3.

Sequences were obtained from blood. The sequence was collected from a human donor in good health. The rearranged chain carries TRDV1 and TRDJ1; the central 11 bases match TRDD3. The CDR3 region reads CALGKPFRYWGIRGITDKLIF. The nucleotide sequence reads TGTGCTCTTGGGAAACCCTTCCGCTATTGGGGGATACGGGGGATCACCGATAAACTCATCTTT.